The 13 T cell receptor beta chains in this list originate from one sample, sequenced in a study of monozygotic twins with inflammatory bowel disease. Using the 5' RACE reads, TCRdb records one entry per CDR3 protein without DNA. The listing records approximately 390,000 distinct CDR3 sequences. The specimen sequenced was blood. The receptors originated from a human donor with ulcerative colitis or Crohn's disease, or a healthy co-twin of an affected twin (not recorded which).

The rearrangement uses TRBV11-2 and TRBJ1-2; checking the TCRdb D call of TRBD1 is not possible without DNA. Germline V lookup: CDR1 SGHAT, CDR2 FQNNGV. The CDR3 totals 13 residues. This chain's CDR3 is CASSTQGVGGYTF.

J is TRBJ1-1 and V is TRBV3-1. Germline V gives CDR1 LGHDT, CDR2 YNNKEL (reference sequence). The CDR3 is 13 residues long. CDR3 sequence reads: CASSASPGRDGFF.

The genes are TRBV20-1 and TRBJ1-5. CDR3 length: 13 residues. The germline V gene encodes CDR1 DFQATT and CDR2 SNEGSKA (reference sequence). The CDR3 spells CSARDRTAVPQHF.

This rearrangement joins TRBV3-1 to TRBJ1-2; the TCRdb call, TRBD1, lacks DNA for checking. The CDR3 contains 15 residues. Germline V gene sequence: CDR1 LGHDT, CDR2 YNNKEL (reference sequence). Here the CDR3 reads CASGRQGAINYGYTF.

This chain links TRBV2 with TRBJ1-5; TCRdb selects TRBD1, and the lack of DNA leaves this call unchecked. The CDR3 has 14 amino acids. Germline V lookup: CDR1 SNHLY, CDR2 FYNNEI. CDR3 loop: CASSERTGGEPQHF. The full variable domain, with the rest looked up from reference TRBV2 and TRBJ1-5, is EPEVTQTPSHQVTQMGQEVILRCVPISNHLYFYWYRQILGQKVEFLVSFYNNEISEKSEIFDDQFSVERPDGSNFTLKIRSTKLEDSAMYFCASSERTGGEPQHFGDGTRLSIL.

The chain is built from TRBV24-1 and TRBJ2-1; absent DNA, TCRdb's TRBD2 call cannot be checked. Germline V lookup: CDR1 KGHDR, CDR2 SFDVKD. CDR3 length equals 16 residues. This CDR3 is CATSDSGTLHNDGQFF.

This chain uses TRBV9 with TRBJ2-1; the TRBD2 assignment by TCRdb is unverifiable without DNA. The CDR3 is made up of 16 amino acids. In germline, CDR1 is SGDLS, CDR2 YYNGEE. CDR3 region: CASSVAGSGKANEQFF.

The chain recombines TRBV5-1 with TRBJ2-5; TCRdb names TRBD1, which stays unverified in the absence of DNA. The CDR3 spans 16 residues. Per the germline V gene, CDR1 is SGHRS and CDR2 is YFSETQ. Here the CDR3 reads CASSLVGRGGSETQYF.

The V and J genes are TRBV11-2 and TRBJ2-7; without DNA, the TCRdb call of TRBD2 cannot be checked. Germline V lookup: CDR1 SGHAT, CDR2 FQNNGV. CDR3 size: 14 residues. CDR3 amino acids: CASSLVEGRYEQYF.

V usage is TRBV18 and J usage is TRBJ1-5. The length of the CDR3 is 13 residues. CDR1 is KGHSH and CDR2 is LQKENI in the germline V gene. CDR3 region: CASSVGLEQPQHF.

J is TRBJ1-6 and V is TRBV3-1; the D call from TCRdb, TRBD1, cannot be confirmed without DNA. From germline, CDR1 is LGHDT and CDR2 YNNKEL (reference sequence). The CDR3 length is 12 residues. CDR3 amino acids: CASSRNRPPLHF. The full variable domain, completed using reference TRBV3-1 and TRBJ1-6, is DTAVSQTPKYLVTQMGNDKSIKCEQNLGHDTMYWYKQDSKKFLKIMFSYNNKELIINETVPNRFSPKSPDKAHLNLHINSLELGDSAVYFCASSRNRPPLHFGNGTRLTVT.

The chain couples TRBV5-5 to TRBJ2-5. Germline CDR1 reads SGHKS; CDR2 reads YYEKEE (reference sequence). This CDR3 is built from 14 residues. The CDR3 protein is CASSEVTLQETQYF.

The chain recombines TRBV6-1 with TRBJ2-2; TCRdb proposes TRBD2, but this gene call is untestable without DNA. The CDR3 covers 16 residues. The germline V gene encodes CDR1 MNHNS and CDR2 SASEGT. This CDR3 reads CASSPRTSTNTGELFF.